The source of this T cell receptor (beta chain) is a study of cytomegalovirus exposure and HLA in healthy donors. A note on this clone: Its specificity is not known.

Overall study findings and caveats: A reported reduction in N-insertions relative to the roughly 710-donor mean was seen in an Asian-associated ancestry cluster in a later analysis. 150 or so TCR beta chains were listed as cytomegalovirus-associated. In a later analysis, specific HLA alleles were associated with 15,000 to 20,000 TCR beta sequences at a 0.05 false discovery rate. Immune exposure data for these donors was limited to CMV serostatus.

J gave up 5 bases and V 5 bases, and 4 bases lay outside the gene matches. This CDR3 is 13 amino acids long. The germline V gene has CDR1 MNHNS and CDR2 SASEGT. The study ran its PCR with 60 Vbeta and 13 Jbeta primers. This table comes from immunoSEQ multiplex PCR, and its TCRdb copy is limited to in-frame clones, with some not included. The sample lists some 130,000 clones; about 80% were seen once. This TCR derives from a man between 25 and 39 years old in good health and CMV-seronegative. This sequence joins TRBV6-1 and TRBJ1-1; 8 nucleotides match TRBD1. Sequencing was done on a sample of PBMCs. The CDR3, as DNA: TGTGCCAGCAGTACAGGGGGTGTGACTGAAGCTTTCTTT. It specifies CASSTGGVTEAFF.